These 14 T cell receptor beta chains were all obtained from the same sample, sequenced in a study of tissue T cells after allogeneic stem cell transplantation. Some clones are missing from TCRdb's copy, which holds only in-frame ones; the method was immunoSEQ multiplex PCR. The table includes thousands of clones, approximately 50% detected once. The time point was: mouse harvest day 7 after allogeneic transplant. Each mouse received 10^7 T-cell-depleted marrow cells plus 10^6 splenic CD5+ T cells by tail vein. Sequenced input: gut tissue. The receptors derive from a female BALB/c mouse given C57BL/6 T cells with graft-versus-host disease after an allogeneic hematopoietic cell transplant.

This clone is labeled medium-sized. Gene names follow the mouse nomenclature. Read coverage stops 1 residue before the CDR3 terminus; the germline J gene supplies the remainder. The chain joins TRBV1 to TRBJ2-7; tentatively, D is TRBD1 (6 bases). Germline loops: CDR1 NSQYPW, CDR2 LRSPGD (reference sequence). This CDR3 spans 12 amino acids. V gave up 3 bases and J gave up 4 bases, with 7 bases separating them. The CDR3 DNA, read in part, is TGCACCTGCAGTGCGGGACAATATGAACAGTAC. Amino acids: CTCSAGQYEQY. The full-length CDR3 reads as CTCSAGQYEQYF.

For this clone: The germline and genes are mouse ones. The read is 1 residue too short to cover the CDR3 end, so that end is filled in from the germline J gene. V usage is TRBV1 and J usage is TRBJ2-5; 10 bases agree with TRBD1. V lost 2 bases to trimming and J lost 8 bases; unmatched junction nucleotides: 4. The CDR3 has 14 amino acids. Per the germline V gene, CDR1 is NSQYPW and CDR2 is LRSPGD (reference sequence). The CDR3 DNA, read in part, is TGCACCTGCAGTGCACGGGACAGGGGAGCCACCCAGTAC. This translates into CTCSARDRGATQY. The full CDR3 reads CTCSARDRGATQYF.

In the case of this clone: Each gene name is a mouse one. Read coverage stops 1 residue before the CDR3 terminus; the germline J gene supplies the remainder. The gene calls are TRBV15 and TRBJ2-4; D uncertain. From germline, CDR1 is SGHND and CDR2 FRSKSL. V was shortened by 3 bases and J by 1 base, with 5 bases between the two germline ends. The CDR3 runs to 13 residues. The DNA read from the CDR3 is TGTGCCAGCAGTTTTCCTGGTCAAAACACCTTGTAC. It codes for CASSFPGQNTLY. The full CDR3 protein is CASSFPGQNTLYF.

Concerning this clone itself: Gene names refer to mouse genes. The CDR3 DNA, read in part, is TGTGCCAGCAGTCCCCAGGGTGCAAACACAGAAGTCTTC. Protein sequence: CASSPQGANTEVF. The full CDR3 protein reads CASSPQGANTEVFF. V and J are TRBV26 and TRBJ1-1, with D possibly being TRBD1 (5 bases). The read ends 1 residue before the CDR3 terminus; that terminus is restored from the germline J gene. Deletions cut 4 bases from V and 0 bases from J, with 9 bases between. The germline CDR1 and CDR2 sequences are KGHPV and FQNQEV (reference sequence). The length of the CDR3 is 14 residues. Full variable domain (rest looked up from reference TRBV26 and TRBJ1-1): NSKVIQTPRYLVKGQGQKAKMRCIPEKGHPVVFWYQQNKNNEFKFLINFQNQEVLQQIDMTEKRFSAECPSNSPCSLEIQSSEAGDSALYLCASSPQGANTEVFFGKGTRLTVV.

This clone is categorized as large (0.1 to 1%). The germline and genes are mouse ones. The CDR3 extends 1 residue past the end of the read, so its final part is completed from the germline J gene. The chain has TRBV14 and TRBJ2-2; D remains unclear. The V end was cut by 5 bases, the J end by 0 bases, with 5 bases between. Germline V gene sequence: CDR1 SGHDT, CDR2 FRDEAV. CDR3 length: 13 residues. CDR3 DNA (partial): TGTGCCAGCAGCCTTGCAAACACCGGGCAGCTCTAC. As protein: CASSLANTGQLY. The entire CDR3 reads CASSLANTGQLYF. Full variable domain (rest looked up from reference TRBV14 and TRBJ2-2): EAGVTQSPRYAVLQEGQAVSFWCDPISGHDTLYWYQQPRDQGPQLLVYFRDEAVIDNSQLPSDRFSAVRPKGTNSTLKIQSAKQGDTATYLCASSLANTGQLYFGEGSKLTVL.

As regards this clone: The gene names given are mouse names. The read falls 1 residue short of the CDR3 end, and the missing part is taken from the germline J gene. The chain recombines TRBV13-1 with TRBJ2-3; D is ambiguous. From germline, CDR1 is NSHNY and CDR2 SYGAGN. CDR3 length: 14 residues. V lost 2 bases and J lost 0, with 7 bases in between. This CDR3 reads CASSDQSSAETLYF. The covered CDR3 bases are TGTGCCAGCAGTGACCAATCTAGTGCAGAAACGCTGTAT.

This clone was counted only a few times. Gene and germline names: mouse. CDR3 protein: CSSSHGWGGEQYF. The CDR3 DNA, read in part, is TGCTCCAGCAGTCACGGCTGGGGGGGCGAACAGTAC. The chain couples TRBV23 to TRBJ2-7; the table's D call TRBD2 went unverified against the DNA. The read falls 1 residue short of the CDR3 end, and the missing part is taken from the germline J gene. Germline CDR1 is KGHTA and CDR2 is FQNQQP. The CDR3 sequence is 13 residues long.

About this clone: Here the gene names and germline are mouse. The read falls 1 residue short of the CDR3 end, and the missing part is taken from the germline J gene. The chain has TRBV4 and TRBJ2-7, with 9 bases lining up with TRBD2. The CDR3 covers 14 residues. Unmatched junction bases numbered 7, after V lost 3 bases and J lost 7 bases. Germline lookup yields CDR1 LGHDT and CDR2 YNNKQL (reference sequence). The CDR3 DNA, read in part, is TGTGCCAGCAGCTATTGGGGGGGCGCGGGGGAACAGTAC. Its translation: CASSYWGGAGEQY. In full, the CDR3 is CASSYWGGAGEQYF.

On this clone itself: All gene names here are mouse names. The sequenced fragment ends 1 residue before the CDR3 boundary, so the rest is inferred from the germline J gene. The chain uses TRBV3 and TRBJ1-3; tentative D call: TRBD1 (6 bases). V was pared by 4 bases and J by 3 bases, with 7 bases between. The CDR3 totals 13 residues. Per the germline V gene, CDR1 is SNHLY and CDR2 is FYNGKV (reference sequence). The CDR3 reads CASSSTGGNTLYF. The sequenced part of the CDR3 DNA is TGTGCCAGCAGCTCGACAGGTGGAAATACGCTCTAT.

Remarks on this clone: Gene names are mouse gene names. From the germline J gene comes the end of the CDR3, since the read stops 1 residue before it. The chain has TRBV3 and TRBJ1-1; D might be TRBD1 (5 bases). The CDR3 spans 14 residues. Trimming shortened V by 3 bases and J by 0 bases, and 8 bases separated the two germline ends. CDR1 SNHLY and CDR2 FYNGKV come from the germline V gene (reference sequence). CDR3 in amino acids: CASSFGQTNTEVFF. The DNA read from the CDR3 is TGTGCCAGCAGCTTCGGACAAACAAACACAGAAGTCTTC.

On this clone itself: Gene labels here are mouse ones. Here the CDR3 reads CASSLAQQDTQYF. CDR3 bases read: TGTGCCAGCTCTCTCGCACAGCAAGACACCCAGTAC. V and J are TRBV12-2 and TRBJ2-5, with no clear D. The read falls 1 residue short of the CDR3 end, and the missing part is taken from the germline J gene. CDR1 is SGHLS, CDR2 HYDKME, per germline. The CDR3 length is 13 residues. The V gene lost 0 bases and the J gene lost 3 bases, with 6 bases spanning the gap.

As to this clone: Mouse germline and gene names are used. The CDR3 end falls 1 residue outside the read, so it is completed with the germline J gene. The chain carries TRBV16 and TRBJ2-4; the D gene is possibly TRBD2 (5 bases). Germline V CDR1 and CDR2: SGHSA, FRNQAP. Deletions cut 5 bases from V and 2 bases from J, with 8 bases between. The CDR3 has 13 residues. The CDR3 is CASSTDYQNTLYF. CDR3 DNA, as far as it was read: TGTGCAAGCAGCACGGACTATCAAAACACCTTGTAC.

On this clone itself: The germline and genes are mouse ones. The read ends 1 residue early relative to the CDR3; the germline J gene fills the gap. The gene calls are TRBV5 and TRBJ1-4, with D perhaps matching TRBD1 (6 bases). The CDR3 runs 17 residues. Trimming cost V 0 bases and J 0 bases, with 11 bases left between them. Germline loops: CDR1 LGHNA, CDR2 YNLKQL (reference sequence). Partial CDR3 DNA: TGTGCCAGCAGCCAAGATCAGGGGACAATTTCCAACGAAAGATTATTT. This codes for CASSQDQGTISNERLF. The whole CDR3 sequence is CASSQDQGTISNERLFF.

As concerns this clone: The gene names given are mouse names. The read falls 1 residue short of the CDR3 end, and the missing part is taken from the germline J gene. J is TRBJ1-4 and V is TRBV3; perhaps TRBD1 as D (6 bases). The ends were cut back, 3 bases at V and 3 bases at J, with 8 bases in the middle. Germline-derived CDR1 and CDR2 are SNHLY and FYNGKV (reference sequence). CDR3 length: 14 residues. CDR3 DNA, as far as it was read: TGTGCCAGCAGCTTTGGACAGCCCAACGAAAGATTATTT. This translates into CASSFGQPNERLF. The entire CDR3 sequence reads CASSFGQPNERLFF.